The 3 T cell receptor beta chains reported below all come from one sample, sequenced in a study of blood T cell repertoires in COVID-19. The data were produced by immunoSEQ multiplex PCR, yet TCRdb's version contains in-frame clones alone and is incomplete. The sample lists approximately 270,000 clones, over 80% seen once, with approximately 4% in the top ten. Sequencing was carried out using PBMCs or T cells enriched from blood (not recorded which). The receptors stem from a woman younger than 45 with acute COVID-19.

This clone was counted a single time. The chain joins TRBV18 to TRBJ2-1; 7 nucleotides match TRBD1. The CDR3 sequence is 14 residues long. With 5 bases clipped from V and 8 bases from J, the junction kept 9 bases outside the gene matches. The germline V gene encodes CDR1 KGHSH and CDR2 LQKENI. This chain's CDR3 is CASSRGQRTDEQFF. As DNA, the CDR3 is TGTGCCAGCTCAAGGGGGCAGCGCACGGATGAGCAGTTCTTC.

The chain has TRBV5-1 and TRBJ2-3; D is perhaps TRBD2 (5 bases). Germline-derived CDR1 and CDR2 are SGHRS and YFSETQ. This CDR3 has 16 amino acids. V lost 0 bases to trimming and J lost 0 bases, with 11 bases between them. CDR3 bases: TGCGCCAGCAGCTTGGCCTCGTGGACTAGCACAGATACGCAGTATTTT. It encodes CASSLASWTSTDTQYF.

V is TRBV28 and J is TRBJ1-4; the D gene is possibly TRBD1 (6 bases). The CDR3 is 14 amino acids. The ends were cut back, 5 bases at V and 11 bases at J, with 18 bases in the middle. Germline values: CDR1 MDHEN, CDR2 SYDVKM. The CDR3 bases are TGTGCCAGCAGTGGGGCACAGGGTTTCGGGAAACTGTTTTTT. Translated, it gives CASSGAQGFGKLFF.